Listed below are T cell receptor beta chains from one sample, sequenced in a study of chemoradiotherapy in HPV16-positive cancers. This table comes from immunoSEQ multiplex PCR, and its TCRdb copy is limited to in-frame clones, with some not included. The sample carries about 53,000 clones, roughly 90% recorded once. The sample here was blood, taken from a patient who underwent chemoradiotherapy. The receptors stem from a human donor with HPV-associated anogenital cancer. Both conserved end residues are part of each CDR3. D genes are given only for firm matches. Only part of the rows carry a size: once, few, many, or a class if the clone is expanded.

v_call: TRBV4-1
clone_size: .
cdr3_length: 14
j_call: TRBJ2-1
d_call: TRBD2
cdr3_nt: TGCGCCAGCAGCCAAATCGGCGGGAGGGAAGAGCAGTTCTTC
cdr3_aa: CASSQIGGREEQFF

v_call: TRBV4-1
clone_size: .
cdr3_length: 17
j_call: TRBJ2-5
d_call: TRBD2
cdr3_nt: TGCGCCAGCAGCCTAACCGGGACTAGCGGGGCCCAAGAGACCCAGTACTTC
cdr3_aa: CASSLTGTSGAQETQYF

v_call: TRBV11-3
clone_size: .
cdr3_length: 15
j_call: TRBJ2-1
d_call: .
cdr3_nt: TGTGCCAGCAGCCTACGACATACCAATTACAATGAGCAGTTCTTC
cdr3_aa: CASSLRHTNYNEQFF

v_call: TRBV6-1
clone_size: .
cdr3_length: 13
j_call: TRBJ2-3
d_call: .
cdr3_nt: TGTGCCAGCAGTGAAATAGGGTTGGGACACTCCTATTTT
cdr3_aa: CASSEIGLGHSYF

v_call: TRBV27
clone_size: .
cdr3_length: 16
j_call: TRBJ2-3
d_call: TRBD1
cdr3_nt: TGTGCCAGCTTCCCTCTGGGACAGGGAAACACAGATACGCAGTATTTT
cdr3_aa: CASFPLGQGNTDTQYF

v_call: TRBV6-1
clone_size: .
cdr3_length: 13
j_call: TRBJ2-1
d_call: .
cdr3_nt: TGTGCCAGCAAGGAGGACTCCTACAATGAGCAGTTCTTC
cdr3_aa: CASKEDSYNEQFF

v_call: TRBV28
clone_size: .
cdr3_length: 12
j_call: TRBJ1-1
d_call: .
cdr3_nt: TGTGCCAGCAGTGAAGGGGACACTGAAGCTTTCTTT
cdr3_aa: CASSEGDTEAFF

v_call: TRBV29-1
clone_size: .
cdr3_length: 13
j_call: TRBJ1-4
d_call: .
cdr3_nt: TGCAGCGTTGAGGAGGGACTTGGTGAAAAACTGTTTTTT
cdr3_aa: CSVEEGLGEKLFF

v_call: TRBV30
clone_size: .
cdr3_length: 11
j_call: TRBJ2-7
d_call: .
cdr3_nt: TGTGCCTGGAGTGGGGGCTACGAGCAGTACTTC
cdr3_aa: CAWSGGYEQYF

v_call: TRBV9
clone_size: .
cdr3_length: 14
j_call: TRBJ1-2
d_call: .
cdr3_nt: TGTGCCAGCAGCGTCGCCGATAGGCCCGACGGCTACACCTTC
cdr3_aa: CASSVADRPDGYTF

v_call: TRBV30
clone_size: .
cdr3_length: 15
j_call: TRBJ1-5
d_call: .
cdr3_nt: TGTGCCTGGAGGACTAAGGACTATAGCAATCAGCCCCAGCATTTT
cdr3_aa: CAWRTKDYSNQPQHF

v_call: TRBV5-1
clone_size: .
cdr3_length: 16
j_call: TRBJ2-7
d_call: TRBD1
cdr3_nt: TGCGCCAGCAGCTTGGGGGACAGGGACTTCTCCTACGAGCAGTACTTC
cdr3_aa: CASSLGDRDFSYEQYF

v_call: TRBV19
clone_size: .
cdr3_length: 14
j_call: TRBJ1-1
d_call: .
cdr3_nt: TGTGCCAGTAGTATTGGTCGGGTGTCCACTGAAGCTTTCTTT
cdr3_aa: CASSIGRVSTEAFF

v_call: TRBV29-1
clone_size: .
cdr3_length: 13
j_call: TRBJ1-1
d_call: .
cdr3_nt: TGCAGCGCCCGACGGGGATCCGACACTGAAGCTTTCTTT
cdr3_aa: CSARRGSDTEAFF

v_call: TRBV5-1
clone_size: .
cdr3_length: 16
j_call: TRBJ1-1
d_call: .
cdr3_nt: TGCGCCAGCAGCTTGCAGGCGGGGCCGGGGGTCACTGAAGCTTTCTTT
cdr3_aa: CASSLQAGPGVTEAFF

v_call: TRBV19
clone_size: few
cdr3_length: 15
j_call: TRBJ1-6
d_call: .
cdr3_nt: TGTGCCAGTAGCGACCAGCAGGCCTATAATTCACCCCTCCACTTT
cdr3_aa: CASSDQQAYNSPLHF

v_call: TRBV6-5
clone_size: .
cdr3_length: 13
j_call: TRBJ2-3
d_call: .
cdr3_nt: TGTGCCAGCAGACCAACACCCACAGATACGCAGTATTTT
cdr3_aa: CASRPTPTDTQYF

v_call: TRBV2
clone_size: .
cdr3_length: 15
j_call: TRBJ2-3
d_call: .
cdr3_nt: TGTGCCAGCCTTTCGGGACTGCGTTTCACGGATACGCAGTATTTT
cdr3_aa: CASLSGLRFTDTQYF

v_call: TRBV11-3
clone_size: .
cdr3_length: 16
j_call: TRBJ2-7
d_call: TRBD1
cdr3_nt: TGTGCCAGCAGCTCGAGAGAAACAGGGGTAGCTGGCGAGCAGTACTTC
cdr3_aa: CASSSRETGVAGEQYF

v_call: TRBV27
clone_size: .
cdr3_length: 15
j_call: TRBJ2-5
d_call: TRBD2
cdr3_nt: TGTGCCAGCAGTCTAGGGGGACTAGATGGTGAGACCCAGTACTTC
cdr3_aa: CASSLGGLDGETQYF

v_call: TRBV21-1
clone_size: once
cdr3_length: 10
j_call: TRBJ1-2
d_call: .
cdr3_nt: TGTGCCACCAGTTGGCCCGGGTACACCTTC
cdr3_aa: CATSWPGYTF

v_call: TRBV2
clone_size: .
cdr3_length: 12
j_call: TRBJ2-1
d_call: .
cdr3_nt: TGTGCCAGCAGCGAACCACCGGGTGAGCAGTTCTTC
cdr3_aa: CASSEPPGEQFF

v_call: TRBV7-6
clone_size: .
cdr3_length: 16
j_call: TRBJ2-3
d_call: .
cdr3_nt: TGTGCCAGCAGCTTAGCATCAGGCCTGGGCACAGATACGCAGTATTTT
cdr3_aa: CASSLASGLGTDTQYF

v_call: TRBV19
clone_size: few
cdr3_length: 13
j_call: TRBJ1-1
d_call: .
cdr3_nt: TGTGCCAGTACTCCACCTGTGAACACTGAAGCTTTCTTT
cdr3_aa: CASTPPVNTEAFF

v_call: TRBV30
clone_size: .
cdr3_length: 16
j_call: TRBJ1-2
d_call: .
cdr3_nt: TGTGCCTGGACCCGTGATTTTAGGGCACCAAACTATGGCTACACCTTC
cdr3_aa: CAWTRDFRAPNYGYTF

v_call: TRBV19
clone_size: .
cdr3_length: 15
j_call: TRBJ1-1
d_call: .
cdr3_nt: TGTGCCAGTAGTTCCCGTGGACCTTCGAACACTGAAGCTTTCTTT
cdr3_aa: CASSSRGPSNTEAFF

v_call: TRBV19
clone_size: once
cdr3_length: 15
j_call: TRBJ2-5
d_call: TRBD2
cdr3_nt: TGTGCCAGTAGTATAGACCAGCGGGGGGGCGAGACCCAGTACTTC
cdr3_aa: CASSIDQRGGETQYF

v_call: TRBV7-9
clone_size: .
cdr3_length: 14
j_call: TRBJ2-5
d_call: TRBD2
cdr3_nt: TGTGCCAGCAGCCGGACTAGCGGGGGGGAGACCCAGTACTTC
cdr3_aa: CASSRTSGGETQYF

v_call: TRBV19
clone_size: .
cdr3_length: 16
j_call: TRBJ2-3
d_call: TRBD1
cdr3_nt: TGTGCCAGTAGTATTCCGACAGGGGGGAGCACAGATACGCAGTATTTT
cdr3_aa: CASSIPTGGSTDTQYF

v_call: TRBV15
clone_size: .
cdr3_length: 15
j_call: TRBJ1-5
d_call: TRBD1
cdr3_nt: TGTGCCACCAGCAGATCAGGGGGCAGAAATCAGCCCCAGCATTTT
cdr3_aa: CATSRSGGRNQPQHF

v_call: TRBV27
clone_size: .
cdr3_length: 14
j_call: TRBJ2-1
d_call: .
cdr3_nt: TGTGCCAGCAAGGTGGGCAGGGGCTACAATGAGCAGTTCTTC
cdr3_aa: CASKVGRGYNEQFF

v_call: TRBV15
clone_size: .
cdr3_length: 16
j_call: TRBJ2-1
d_call: TRBD2
cdr3_nt: TGTGCCACCAGCAGAGTCCTGGGGACTAGCGGCGGCGAGCAGTTCTTC
cdr3_aa: CATSRVLGTSGGEQFF

v_call: TRBV12-5
clone_size: .
cdr3_length: 18
j_call: TRBJ2-5
d_call: TRBD2
cdr3_nt: TGTGCTAGTGGTCTTGGGACTAGCGGGGGGACATTCCAAGAGACCCAGTACTTC
cdr3_aa: CASGLGTSGGTFQETQYF

v_call: TRBV5-1
clone_size: few
cdr3_length: 15
j_call: TRBJ2-5
d_call: TRBD2
cdr3_nt: TGCGCCAGCACCCCGGGGTTAGCGGGATCGGAGACCCAGTACTTC
cdr3_aa: CASTPGLAGSETQYF

v_call: TRBV5-1
clone_size: once
cdr3_length: 15
j_call: TRBJ2-1
d_call: .
cdr3_nt: TGCGCCAGCAGCCCGGGACCACGCTCCTACAATGAGCAGTTCTTC
cdr3_aa: CASSPGPRSYNEQFF

v_call: TRBV6-6
clone_size: .
cdr3_length: 13
j_call: TRBJ1-2
d_call: .
cdr3_nt: TGTGCCAGCCGTGACAGCCTGAACTATGGCTACACCTTC
cdr3_aa: CASRDSLNYGYTF

v_call: TRBV7-2
clone_size: .
cdr3_length: 13
j_call: TRBJ1-5
d_call: .
cdr3_nt: TGTGCCAGCAGCTCATTAAACAATCAGCCCCAGCATTTT
cdr3_aa: CASSSLNNQPQHF

v_call: TRBV18
clone_size: .
cdr3_length: 15
j_call: TRBJ2-2
d_call: TRBD1
cdr3_nt: TGTGCCAGCTCACCCGGACAGGGCCGTGGCGGGGAGCTGTTTTTT
cdr3_aa: CASSPGQGRGGELFF

v_call: TRBV2
clone_size: .
cdr3_length: 16
j_call: TRBJ1-1
d_call: TRBD1
cdr3_nt: TGTGCCAGCGCCTTTGGGACAGGGGCCCTGAACACTGAAGCTTTCTTT
cdr3_aa: CASAFGTGALNTEAFF

v_call: TRBV4-3
clone_size: .
cdr3_length: 15
j_call: TRBJ2-7
d_call: .
cdr3_nt: TGCGCCAGCAGCCAAACCAAAGGGGGGCAATTTAGGCAGTACTTC
cdr3_aa: CASSQTKGGQFRQYF

v_call: TRBV7-2
clone_size: .
cdr3_length: 15
j_call: TRBJ2-7
d_call: .
cdr3_nt: TGTGCCAGCAGCTTAGTGGGTCAAGGGCCCCACGAGCAGTACTTC
cdr3_aa: CASSLVGQGPHEQYF

v_call: TRBV5-1
clone_size: .
cdr3_length: 15
j_call: TRBJ2-1
d_call: .
cdr3_nt: TGCGCCAGCAGCTTGGTGCGGGGAGCCTACAATGAGCAGTTCTTC
cdr3_aa: CASSLVRGAYNEQFF

v_call: TRBV29-1
clone_size: .
cdr3_length: 11
j_call: TRBJ1-1
d_call: .
cdr3_nt: TGCAGCGCAACCGACAGATTTGAAGCTTTCTTT
cdr3_aa: CSATDRFEAFF

v_call: TRBV19
clone_size: .
cdr3_length: 14
j_call: TRBJ1-1
d_call: .
cdr3_nt: TGTGCCAGTAGTGCGACAGTCTTGAACACTGAAGCTTTCTTT
cdr3_aa: CASSATVLNTEAFF

v_call: TRBV5-4
clone_size: .
cdr3_length: 14
j_call: TRBJ2-1
d_call: .
cdr3_nt: TGTGCCAGCAGCCTTCCTACAGGGATCAATGAGCAGTTCTTC
cdr3_aa: CASSLPTGINEQFF

v_call: TRBV5-4
clone_size: .
cdr3_length: 15
j_call: TRBJ2-3
d_call: .
cdr3_nt: TGTGCCAGCAGCTTGGCCTCTTCAAGCACAGATACGCAGTATTTT
cdr3_aa: CASSLASSSTDTQYF

v_call: TRBV5-1
clone_size: .
cdr3_length: 14
j_call: TRBJ1-2
d_call: .
cdr3_nt: TGCGCCAGCAGCTTGGAGAAGGGAAATTATGGCTACACCTTC
cdr3_aa: CASSLEKGNYGYTF

v_call: TRBV29-1
clone_size: few
cdr3_length: 12
j_call: TRBJ1-1
d_call: .
cdr3_nt: TGCAGCGTTGTTGGGGGAGTGGCTGAAGCTTTCTTT
cdr3_aa: CSVVGGVAEAFF

v_call: TRBV27
clone_size: .
cdr3_length: 14
j_call: TRBJ1-1
d_call: .
cdr3_nt: TGTGCCAGCAGTTCCAGGGTGCTGAACACTGAAGCTTTCTTT
cdr3_aa: CASSSRVLNTEAFF

v_call: TRBV13
clone_size: .
cdr3_length: 17
j_call: TRBJ2-2
d_call: TRBD1
cdr3_nt: TGTGCCAGCAGCCCTAGAAGAAGACAGGGTTATACCGGGGAGCTGTTTTTT
cdr3_aa: CASSPRRRQGYTGELFF

v_call: TRBV6-4
clone_size: .
cdr3_length: 16
j_call: TRBJ2-2
d_call: TRBD1
cdr3_nt: TGTGCCAGCAGTGTGGGGGAACAGGGGGAAACCGGGGAGCTGTTTTTT
cdr3_aa: CASSVGEQGETGELFF

v_call: TRBV10-3
clone_size: .
cdr3_length: 15
j_call: TRBJ2-2
d_call: TRBD2
cdr3_nt: TGTGCCATCAGTGCCGGGACTAGCGGGTACGGGGAGCTGTTTTTT
cdr3_aa: CAISAGTSGYGELFF

v_call: TRBV9
clone_size: .
cdr3_length: 14
j_call: TRBJ1-6
d_call: TRBD1
cdr3_nt: TGTGCCAGCAGCGTAAAGACAGGGAATTCACCCCTCCACTTT
cdr3_aa: CASSVKTGNSPLHF

v_call: TRBV9
clone_size: .
cdr3_length: 14
j_call: TRBJ1-1
d_call: .
cdr3_nt: TGTGCCAGCAGCGTATTGGTCAGGGACACTGAAGCTTTCTTT
cdr3_aa: CASSVLVRDTEAFF

v_call: TRBV29-1
clone_size: .
cdr3_length: 13
j_call: TRBJ2-1
d_call: .
cdr3_nt: TGCAGCGTTGGCGGGACACTAGACAATGAGCAGTTCTTC
cdr3_aa: CSVGGTLDNEQFF